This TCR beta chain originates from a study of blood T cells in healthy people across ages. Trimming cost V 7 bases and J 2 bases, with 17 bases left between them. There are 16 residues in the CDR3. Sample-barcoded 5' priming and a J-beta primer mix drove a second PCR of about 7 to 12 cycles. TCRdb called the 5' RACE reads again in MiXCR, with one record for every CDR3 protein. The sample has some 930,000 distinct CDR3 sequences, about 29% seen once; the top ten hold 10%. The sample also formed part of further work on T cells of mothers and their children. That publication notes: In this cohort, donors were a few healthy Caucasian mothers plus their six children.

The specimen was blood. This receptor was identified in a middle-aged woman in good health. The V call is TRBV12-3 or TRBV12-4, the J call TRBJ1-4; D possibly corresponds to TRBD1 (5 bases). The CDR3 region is CASTDRGRTTNEKLFF. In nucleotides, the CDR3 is TGTGCCAGCACCGATCGGGGGAGGACGACTAATGAAAAACTGTTTTTT.